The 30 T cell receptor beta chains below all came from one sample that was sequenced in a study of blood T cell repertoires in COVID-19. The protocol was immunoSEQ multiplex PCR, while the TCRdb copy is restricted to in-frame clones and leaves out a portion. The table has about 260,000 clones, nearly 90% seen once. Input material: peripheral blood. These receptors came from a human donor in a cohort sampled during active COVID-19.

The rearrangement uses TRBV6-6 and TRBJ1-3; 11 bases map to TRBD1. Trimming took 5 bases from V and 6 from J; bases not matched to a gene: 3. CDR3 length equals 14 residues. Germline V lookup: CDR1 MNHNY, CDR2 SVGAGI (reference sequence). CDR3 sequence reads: CASSRTGGENTIYF. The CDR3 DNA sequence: TGTGCCAGCAGTCGGACAGGGGGCGAAAACACCATATATTTT.

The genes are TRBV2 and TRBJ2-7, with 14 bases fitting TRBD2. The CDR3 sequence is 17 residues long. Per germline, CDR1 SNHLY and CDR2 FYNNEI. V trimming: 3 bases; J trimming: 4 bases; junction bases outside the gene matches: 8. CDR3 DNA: TGTGCCAGCAGTGAGACGACTAGCGGGGGGGCGAGGTACGAGCAGTACTTC. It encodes CASSETTSGGARYEQYF.

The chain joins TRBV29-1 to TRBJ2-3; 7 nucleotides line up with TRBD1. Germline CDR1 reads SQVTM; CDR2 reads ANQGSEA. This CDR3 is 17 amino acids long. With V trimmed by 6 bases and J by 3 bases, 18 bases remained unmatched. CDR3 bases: TGCAGCGTCACGACAGGGTCGGGAACTGTGGGTACAGATACGCAGTATTTT. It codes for CSVTTGSGTVGTDTQYF.

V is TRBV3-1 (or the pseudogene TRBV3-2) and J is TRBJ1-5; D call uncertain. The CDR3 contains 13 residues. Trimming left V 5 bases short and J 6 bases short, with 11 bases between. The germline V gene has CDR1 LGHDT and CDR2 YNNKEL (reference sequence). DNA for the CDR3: TGTGCCAGCAGCTTAGGAAGGAGTCAGCCCCAGCATTTT. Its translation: CASSLGRSQPQHF.

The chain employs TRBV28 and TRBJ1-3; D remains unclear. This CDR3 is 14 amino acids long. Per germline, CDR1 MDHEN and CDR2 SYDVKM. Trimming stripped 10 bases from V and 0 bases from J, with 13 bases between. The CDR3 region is CATGEAVSGNTIYF. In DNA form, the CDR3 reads TGTGCCACCGGGGAGGCGGTCTCTGGAAACACCATATATTTT.

The CDR3 here is CASNIDRGRNEQFF. The CDR3 DNA reads as TGTGCCAGCAATATAGACAGGGGGCGAAATGAGCAGTTCTTC. The rearrangement joins TRBV6-5 to TRBJ2-1; 10 positions match TRBD1. From germline, CDR1 is MNHEY and CDR2 SVGAGI. Unmatched junction bases numbered 7, after V lost 7 bases and J lost 7 bases. The CDR3 sequence is 14 residues long.

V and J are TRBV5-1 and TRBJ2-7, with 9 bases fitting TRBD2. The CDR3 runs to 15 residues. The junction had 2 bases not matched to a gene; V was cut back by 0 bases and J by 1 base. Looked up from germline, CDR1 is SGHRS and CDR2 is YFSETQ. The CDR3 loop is CASSLELAGSYEQYF. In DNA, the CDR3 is TGCGCCAGCAGCTTGGAGCTAGCGGGATCCTACGAGCAGTACTTC.

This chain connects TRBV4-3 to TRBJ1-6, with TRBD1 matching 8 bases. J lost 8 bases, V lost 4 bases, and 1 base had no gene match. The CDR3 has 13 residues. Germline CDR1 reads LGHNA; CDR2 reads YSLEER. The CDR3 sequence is CASSPDRDSPLHF. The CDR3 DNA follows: TGCGCCAGCAGCCCGGACAGGGATTCACCCCTCCACTTT.

DNA for the CDR3: TGTGCCAGCAAAATAGCGGAGCCCTACGAGCAGTACTTC. Protein product: CASKIAEPYEQYF. This chain connects TRBV12-3 or TRBV12-4 to TRBJ2-7, with D maybe TRBD2 (6 bases). This CDR3 has 13 residues. Between the trimmed V and J ends, which lost 7 bases and 2 bases, there was a span of 12 bases.

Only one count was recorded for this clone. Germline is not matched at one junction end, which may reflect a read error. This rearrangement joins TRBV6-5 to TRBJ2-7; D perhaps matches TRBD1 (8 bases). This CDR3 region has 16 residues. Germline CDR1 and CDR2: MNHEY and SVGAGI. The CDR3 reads CASSSRFGDRGGSCKF. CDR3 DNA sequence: TGTGCCAGCAGTTCCCGCTTCGGTGACAGGGGCGGGAGCTGTAAATTC.

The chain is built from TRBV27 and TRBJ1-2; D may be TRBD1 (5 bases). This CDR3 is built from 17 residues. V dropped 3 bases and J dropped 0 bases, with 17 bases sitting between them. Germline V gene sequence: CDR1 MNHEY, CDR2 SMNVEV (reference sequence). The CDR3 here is CASSFSAGVASNYGYTF. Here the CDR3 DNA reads TGTGCCAGCAGTTTTTCTGCGGGGGTTGCCTCTAACTATGGCTACACCTTC.

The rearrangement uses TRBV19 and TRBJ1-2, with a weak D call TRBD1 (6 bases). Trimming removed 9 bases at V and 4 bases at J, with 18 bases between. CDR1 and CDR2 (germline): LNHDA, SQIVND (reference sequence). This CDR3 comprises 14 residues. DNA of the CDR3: TGTGCCAGCCTACCGATGGACAGACCCTATGGCTACACCTTC. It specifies CASLPMDRPYGYTF.

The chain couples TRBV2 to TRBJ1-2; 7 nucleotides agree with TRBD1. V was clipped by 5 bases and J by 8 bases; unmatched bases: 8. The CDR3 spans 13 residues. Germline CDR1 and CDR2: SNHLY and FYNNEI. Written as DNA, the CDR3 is TGTGCCAGCAGTCGCGACAGGGAGATAGGCTACACCTTC. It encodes CASSRDREIGYTF.

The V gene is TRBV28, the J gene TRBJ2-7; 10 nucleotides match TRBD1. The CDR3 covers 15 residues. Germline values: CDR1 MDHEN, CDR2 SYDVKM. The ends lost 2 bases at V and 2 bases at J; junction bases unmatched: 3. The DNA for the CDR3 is TGTGCCAGCAGTTTAACCGGGACAGGGGCCTACGAGCAGTACTTC. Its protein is CASSLTGTGAYEQYF.

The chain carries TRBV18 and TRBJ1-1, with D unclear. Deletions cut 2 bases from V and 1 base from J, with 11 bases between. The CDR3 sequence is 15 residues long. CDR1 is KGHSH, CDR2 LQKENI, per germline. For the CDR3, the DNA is TGTGCCAGCTCACCAAGACTCCAAGCGAACACTGAAGCTTTCTTT. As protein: CASSPRLQANTEAFF.

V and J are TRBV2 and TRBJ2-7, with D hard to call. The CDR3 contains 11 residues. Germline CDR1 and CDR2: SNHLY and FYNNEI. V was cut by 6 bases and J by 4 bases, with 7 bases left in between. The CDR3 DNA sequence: TGTGCCAGCAGGAGCCCATACGAGCAGTACTTC. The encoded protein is CASRSPYEQYF.

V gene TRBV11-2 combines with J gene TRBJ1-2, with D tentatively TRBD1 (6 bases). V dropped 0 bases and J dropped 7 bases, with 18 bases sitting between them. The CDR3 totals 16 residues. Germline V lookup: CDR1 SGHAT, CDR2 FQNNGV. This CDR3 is CASSLDLTGQWGGYTF. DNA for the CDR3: TGTGCCAGCAGCTTAGACCTTACAGGGCAATGGGGTGGCTACACCTTC.

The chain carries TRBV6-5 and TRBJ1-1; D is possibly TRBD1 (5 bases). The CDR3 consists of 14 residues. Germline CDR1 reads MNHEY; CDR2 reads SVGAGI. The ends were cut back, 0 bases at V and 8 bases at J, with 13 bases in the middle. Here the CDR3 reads CASSYSQGVGEAFF. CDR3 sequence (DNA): TGTGCCAGCAGTTACTCGCAGGGTGTTGGGGAAGCTTTCTTT.

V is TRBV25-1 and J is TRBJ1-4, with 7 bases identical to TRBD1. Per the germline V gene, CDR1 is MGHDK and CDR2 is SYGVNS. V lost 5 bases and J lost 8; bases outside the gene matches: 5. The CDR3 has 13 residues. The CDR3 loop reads CASSQGEGEKLFF. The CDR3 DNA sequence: TGTGCCAGCAGTCAGGGGGAAGGGGAAAAACTGTTTTTT.

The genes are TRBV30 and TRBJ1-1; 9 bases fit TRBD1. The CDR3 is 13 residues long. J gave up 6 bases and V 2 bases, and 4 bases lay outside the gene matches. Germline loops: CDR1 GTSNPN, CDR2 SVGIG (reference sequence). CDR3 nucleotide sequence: TGTGCCTGGAGTCCCGGGACAGGGCCTGAAGCTTTCTTT. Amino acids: CAWSPGTGPEAFF.

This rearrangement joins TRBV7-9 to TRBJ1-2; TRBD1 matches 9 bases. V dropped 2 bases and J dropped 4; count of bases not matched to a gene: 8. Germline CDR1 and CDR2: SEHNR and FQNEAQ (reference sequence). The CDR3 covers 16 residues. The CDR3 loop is CASSLRGQGRVYGYTF. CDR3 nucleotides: TGTGCCAGCAGCTTACGGGGACAGGGTAGGGTCTATGGCTACACCTTC.

The CDR3 coding sequence is TGTGCCAGCAGCCAAGGACAGGGGGAAGGAAACACCATATATTTT. Its protein product is CASSQGQGEGNTIYF. J is TRBJ1-3 and V is TRBV4-2; 9 bases are shared with TRBD1. The CDR3 is 15 residues long. Germline assignment: CDR1 LGHNA and CDR2 YNFKEQ. With V trimmed by 1 base and J by 4 bases, 2 bases remained unmatched.

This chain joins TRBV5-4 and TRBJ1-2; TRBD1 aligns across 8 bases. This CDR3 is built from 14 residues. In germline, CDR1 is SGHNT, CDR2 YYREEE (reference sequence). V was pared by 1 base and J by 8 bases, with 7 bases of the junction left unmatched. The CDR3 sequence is CASSLTQGAKGYTF. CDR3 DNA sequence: TGTGCCAGCAGCTTGACGCAGGGGGCTAAAGGCTACACCTTC.

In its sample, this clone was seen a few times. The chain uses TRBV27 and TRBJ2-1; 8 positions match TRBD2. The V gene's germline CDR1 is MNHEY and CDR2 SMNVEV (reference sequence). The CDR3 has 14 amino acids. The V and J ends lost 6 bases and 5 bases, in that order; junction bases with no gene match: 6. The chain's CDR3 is CASRPGLVDNEQFF. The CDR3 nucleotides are TGTGCCAGCAGACCGGGACTAGTCGACAATGAGCAGTTCTTC.

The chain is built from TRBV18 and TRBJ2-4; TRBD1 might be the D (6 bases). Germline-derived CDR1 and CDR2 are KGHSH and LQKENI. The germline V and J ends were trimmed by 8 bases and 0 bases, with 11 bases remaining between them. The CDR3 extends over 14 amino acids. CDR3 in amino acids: CASGDNLAKNIQYF. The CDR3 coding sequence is TGTGCCAGCGGGGACAACCTAGCCAAAAACATTCAGTACTTC.

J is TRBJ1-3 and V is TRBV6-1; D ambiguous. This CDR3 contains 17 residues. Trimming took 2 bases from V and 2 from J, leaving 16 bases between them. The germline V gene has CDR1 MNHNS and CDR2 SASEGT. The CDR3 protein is CASSESEWGGTGNTIYF. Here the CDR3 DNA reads TGTGCCAGCAGTGAATCAGAGTGGGGAGGGACTGGAAACACCATATATTTT.

CDR3 bases: TGTGCCAGCAGCTTAGCGCAGGGTAACTACGAGCAGTACTTC. Protein sequence: CASSLAQGNYEQYF. The chain couples TRBV7-2 to TRBJ2-7, with D possibly being TRBD1 (5 bases). The germline V and J ends were trimmed by 0 bases and 3 bases, with 9 bases remaining between them. Germline CDR1 and CDR2: SGHTA and FQGNSA. CDR3 size: 14 residues. Combining the CDR3 with reference TRBV7-2 and TRBJ2-7 gives the whole variable domain GAGVSQSPSNKVTEKGKDVELRCDPISGHTALYWYRQSLGQGLEFLIYFQGNSAPDKSGLPSDRFSAERTGGSVSTLTIQRTQQEDSAVYLCASSLAQGNYEQYFGPGTRLTVT.

CDR3 coding DNA: TGTGCCAGCAGCTTAAGCAGGGATGTTTACGAGCAGTACTTC. This sequence encodes CASSLSRDVYEQYF. The chain joins TRBV7-2 to TRBJ2-7, with D possibly being TRBD1 (5 bases). The CDR3 has 14 amino acids. The germline V and J ends were trimmed by 2 bases and 4 bases, with 12 bases remaining between them. Germline V gene lookup returns CDR1 SGHTA and CDR2 FQGNSA.

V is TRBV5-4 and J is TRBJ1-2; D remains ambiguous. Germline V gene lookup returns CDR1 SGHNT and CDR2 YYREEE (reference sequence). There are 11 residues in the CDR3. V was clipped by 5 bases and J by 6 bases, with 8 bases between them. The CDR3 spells CASSPGDGYTF. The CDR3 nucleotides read TGTGCCAGCAGTCCCGGGGATGGCTACACCTTC.

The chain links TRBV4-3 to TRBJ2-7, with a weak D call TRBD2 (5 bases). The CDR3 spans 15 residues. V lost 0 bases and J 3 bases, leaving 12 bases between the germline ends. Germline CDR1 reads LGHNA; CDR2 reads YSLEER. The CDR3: CASSQDGGARYEQYF. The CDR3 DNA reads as TGCGCCAGCAGCCAAGATGGAGGAGCTCGCTACGAGCAGTACTTC.